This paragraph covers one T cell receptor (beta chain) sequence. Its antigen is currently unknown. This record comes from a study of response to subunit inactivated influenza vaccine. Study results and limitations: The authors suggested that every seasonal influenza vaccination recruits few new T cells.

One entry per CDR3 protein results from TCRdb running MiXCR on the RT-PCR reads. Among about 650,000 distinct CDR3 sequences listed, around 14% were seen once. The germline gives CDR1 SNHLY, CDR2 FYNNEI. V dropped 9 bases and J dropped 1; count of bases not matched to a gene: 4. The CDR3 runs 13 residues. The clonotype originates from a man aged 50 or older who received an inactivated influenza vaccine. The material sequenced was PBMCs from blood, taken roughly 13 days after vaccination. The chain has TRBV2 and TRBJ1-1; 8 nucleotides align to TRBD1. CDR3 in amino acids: CARRQGRNTEAFF. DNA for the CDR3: TGTGCCAGGAGACAGGGGCGGAACACTGAAGCTTTCTTT. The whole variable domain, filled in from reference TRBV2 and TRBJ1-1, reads EPEVTQTPSHQVTQMGQEVILRCVPISNHLYFYWYRQILGQKVEFLVSFYNNEISEKSEIFDDQFSVERPDGSNFTLKIRSTKLEDSAMYFCARRQGRNTEAFFGQGTRLTVV.